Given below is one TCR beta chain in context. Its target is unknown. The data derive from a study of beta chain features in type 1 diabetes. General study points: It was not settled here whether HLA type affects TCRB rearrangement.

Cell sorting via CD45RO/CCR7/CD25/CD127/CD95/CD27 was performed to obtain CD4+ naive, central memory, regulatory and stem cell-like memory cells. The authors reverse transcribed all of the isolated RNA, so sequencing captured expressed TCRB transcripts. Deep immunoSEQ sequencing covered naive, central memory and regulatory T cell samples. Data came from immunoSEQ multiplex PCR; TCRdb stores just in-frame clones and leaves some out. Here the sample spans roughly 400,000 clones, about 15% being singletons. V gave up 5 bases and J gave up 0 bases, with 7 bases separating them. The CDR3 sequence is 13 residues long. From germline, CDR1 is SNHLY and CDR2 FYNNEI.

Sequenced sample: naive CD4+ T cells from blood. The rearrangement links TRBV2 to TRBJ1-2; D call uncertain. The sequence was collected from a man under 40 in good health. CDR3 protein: CASSIHPNYGYTF. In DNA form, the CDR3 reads TGTGCCAGCAGTATACACCCTAACTATGGCTACACCTTC.